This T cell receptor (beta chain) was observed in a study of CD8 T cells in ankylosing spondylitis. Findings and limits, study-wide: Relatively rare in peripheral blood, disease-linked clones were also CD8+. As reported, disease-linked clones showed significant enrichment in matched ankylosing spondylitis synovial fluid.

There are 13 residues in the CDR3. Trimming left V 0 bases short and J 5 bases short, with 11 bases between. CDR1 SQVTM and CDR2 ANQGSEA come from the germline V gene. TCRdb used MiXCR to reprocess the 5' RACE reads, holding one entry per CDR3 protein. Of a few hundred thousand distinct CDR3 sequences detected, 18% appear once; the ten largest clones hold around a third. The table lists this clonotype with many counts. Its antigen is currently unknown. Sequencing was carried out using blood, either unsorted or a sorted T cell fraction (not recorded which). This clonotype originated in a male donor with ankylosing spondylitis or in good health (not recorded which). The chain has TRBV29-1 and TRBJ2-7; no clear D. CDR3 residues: CSVEEDDSNEQYF. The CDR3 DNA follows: TGCAGCGTTGAAGAAGACGATTCTAACGAGCAGTACTTC.